This is a list of T cell receptor beta chains from one sample in a study of blood T cell repertoires in COVID-19. Profiled with immunoSEQ multiplex PCR; TCRdb holds only in-frame clones, not every one. The data show some 270,000 clones, under 90% seen once. The specimen was peripheral blood. The receptor set was obtained from a man aged 45-65 years with acute or convalescent COVID-19. Both conserved end residues are part of each CDR3. D genes are given only for firm matches.

j_call | d_call | v_call | cdr3_aa
TRBJ1-1 | NA | TRBV6-5 | CASSYEQASEAFF
TRBJ2-7 | NA | TRBV12-5 | CASGLVPSPTYEQYF
TRBJ1-5 | NA | TRBV6-2/TRBV6-3 | CASSYRRGYQPQHF
TRBJ2-7 | TRBD1 | TRBV10-3 | CAIRTGDEQYF
TRBJ2-1 | TRBD2 | TRBV6-5 | CASNPRTSGVYEQFF
TRBJ2-7 | TRBD1 | TRBV5-1 | CASSPGTAGGEQYF
TRBJ2-7 | NA | TRBV6-6 | CASSYVGLGSYEQYF
TRBJ1-4 | NA | TRBV11-1 | CASSLELTNEKLFF
TRBJ1-2 | TRBD1 | TRBV27 | CASSPGTGGFGYTF
TRBJ1-5 | NA | TRBV19 | CASEIGQSASNQPQHF
TRBJ1-4 | NA | TRBV3-1/TRBV3-2 | CASSQGQPVGKLFF